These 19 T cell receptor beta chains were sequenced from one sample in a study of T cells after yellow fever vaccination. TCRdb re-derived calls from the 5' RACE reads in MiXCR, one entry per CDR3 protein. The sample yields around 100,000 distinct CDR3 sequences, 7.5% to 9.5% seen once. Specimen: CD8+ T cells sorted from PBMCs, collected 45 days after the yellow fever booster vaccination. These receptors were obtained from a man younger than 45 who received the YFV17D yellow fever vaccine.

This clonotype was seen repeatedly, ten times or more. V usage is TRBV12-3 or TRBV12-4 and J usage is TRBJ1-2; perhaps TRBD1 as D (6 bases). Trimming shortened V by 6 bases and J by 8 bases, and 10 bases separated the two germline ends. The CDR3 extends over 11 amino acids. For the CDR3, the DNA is TGTGCCAGCAGACAGGGACAAGGCTACACCTTC. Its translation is CASRQGQGYTF.

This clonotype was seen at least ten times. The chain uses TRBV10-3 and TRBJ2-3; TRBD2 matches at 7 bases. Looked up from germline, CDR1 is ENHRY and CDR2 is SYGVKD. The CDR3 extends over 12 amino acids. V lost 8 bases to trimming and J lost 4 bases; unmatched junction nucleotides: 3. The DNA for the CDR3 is TGTGCCATCGGACTAGAAGCAGATACGCAGTATTTT. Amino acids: CAIGLEADTQYF.

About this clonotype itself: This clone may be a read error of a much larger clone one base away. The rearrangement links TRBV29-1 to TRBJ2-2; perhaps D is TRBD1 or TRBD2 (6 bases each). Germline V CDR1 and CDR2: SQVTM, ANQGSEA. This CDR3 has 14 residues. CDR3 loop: CSVDPGGNTGELVF. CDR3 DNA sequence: TGCAGCGTTGACCCCGGGGGCAACACCGGGGAGCTGGTTTTT.

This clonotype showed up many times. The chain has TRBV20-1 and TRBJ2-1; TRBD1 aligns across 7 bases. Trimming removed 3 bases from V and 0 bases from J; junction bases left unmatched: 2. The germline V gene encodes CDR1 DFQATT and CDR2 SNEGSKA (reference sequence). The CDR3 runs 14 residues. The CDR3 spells CSASGDSSYNEQFF. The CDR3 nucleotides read TGCAGTGCTAGCGGGGACAGCTCCTACAATGAGCAGTTCTTC.

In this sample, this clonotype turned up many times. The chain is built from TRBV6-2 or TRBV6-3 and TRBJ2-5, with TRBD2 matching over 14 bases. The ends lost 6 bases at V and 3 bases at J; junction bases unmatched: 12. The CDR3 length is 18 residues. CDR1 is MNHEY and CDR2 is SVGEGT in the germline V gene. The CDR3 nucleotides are TGTGCCAGCAGCCAGGGACTAGCGGGAGCCGACCGTGAAGAGACCCAGTACTTC. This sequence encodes CASSQGLAGADREETQYF.

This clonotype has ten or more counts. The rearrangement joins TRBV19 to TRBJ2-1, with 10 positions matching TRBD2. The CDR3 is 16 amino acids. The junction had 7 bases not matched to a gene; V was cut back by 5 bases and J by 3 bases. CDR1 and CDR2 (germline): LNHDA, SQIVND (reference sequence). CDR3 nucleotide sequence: TGTGCCAGTAGTCCTCGACTAGCGGGCTTCTACAATGAGCAGTTCTTC. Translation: CASSPRLAGFYNEQFF.

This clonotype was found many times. The CDR3 loop reads CASSLQPGTRGSGELFF. The CDR3 DNA follows: TGTGCCAGCAGTTTACAACCGGGGACTAGAGGTTCCGGGGAGCTGTTTTTT. This chain joins TRBV12-3 or TRBV12-4 and TRBJ2-2; the match to TRBD2 covers 8 bases. With V trimmed by 2 bases and J by 6 bases, 11 bases remained unmatched. CDR3 length equals 17 residues.

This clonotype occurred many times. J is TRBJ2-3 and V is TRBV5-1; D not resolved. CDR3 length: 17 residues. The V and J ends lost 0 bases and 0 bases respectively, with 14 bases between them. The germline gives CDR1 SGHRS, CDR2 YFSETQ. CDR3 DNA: TGCGCCAGCAGCTTGGGGGTTACGGATTCTAGCACAGATACGCAGTATTTT. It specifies CASSLGVTDSSTDTQYF.

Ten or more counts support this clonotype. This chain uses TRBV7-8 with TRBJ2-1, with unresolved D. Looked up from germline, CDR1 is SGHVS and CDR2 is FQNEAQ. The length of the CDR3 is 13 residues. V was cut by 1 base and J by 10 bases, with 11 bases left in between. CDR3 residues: CASSLGSPKEQFF. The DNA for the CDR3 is TGTGCCAGCAGCTTAGGTAGCCCAAAAGAGCAGTTCTTC.

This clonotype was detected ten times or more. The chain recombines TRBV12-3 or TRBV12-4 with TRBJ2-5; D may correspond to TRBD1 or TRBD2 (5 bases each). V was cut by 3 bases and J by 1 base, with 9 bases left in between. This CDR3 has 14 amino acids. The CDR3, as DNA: TGTGCCAGCAGTTTGAACGGGGCCCAAGAGACCCAGTACTTC. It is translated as CASSLNGAQETQYF.

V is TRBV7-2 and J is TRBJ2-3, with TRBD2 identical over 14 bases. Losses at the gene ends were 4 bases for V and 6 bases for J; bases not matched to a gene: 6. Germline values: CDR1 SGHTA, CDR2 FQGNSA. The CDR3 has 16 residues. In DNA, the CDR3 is TGTGCCAGCAGCTGGGGGACTAGCGGGAGTCGTGATACGCAGTATTTT. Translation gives CASSWGTSGSRDTQYF.

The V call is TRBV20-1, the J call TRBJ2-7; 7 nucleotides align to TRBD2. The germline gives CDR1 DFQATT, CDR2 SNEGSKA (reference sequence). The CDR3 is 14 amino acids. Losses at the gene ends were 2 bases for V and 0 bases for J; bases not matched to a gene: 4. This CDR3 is CSARSKRGSYEQYF. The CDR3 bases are TGCAGTGCTAGATCGAAGCGGGGCTCCTACGAGCAGTACTTC.

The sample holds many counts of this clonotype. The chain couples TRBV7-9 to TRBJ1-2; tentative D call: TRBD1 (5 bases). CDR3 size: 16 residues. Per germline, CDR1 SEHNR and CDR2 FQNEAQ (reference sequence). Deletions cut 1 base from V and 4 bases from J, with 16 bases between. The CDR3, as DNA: TGTGCCAGCAGCTTAGGGCCGGGACTAGGAAGCTATGGCTACACCTTC. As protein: CASSLGPGLGSYGYTF.

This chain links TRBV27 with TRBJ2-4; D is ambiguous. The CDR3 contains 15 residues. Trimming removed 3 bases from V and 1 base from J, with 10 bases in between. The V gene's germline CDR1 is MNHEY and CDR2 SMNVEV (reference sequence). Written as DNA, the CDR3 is TGTGCCAGCAGTTTGCTCTTTGGGGCCAAAAACATTCAGTACTTC. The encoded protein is CASSLLFGAKNIQYF.

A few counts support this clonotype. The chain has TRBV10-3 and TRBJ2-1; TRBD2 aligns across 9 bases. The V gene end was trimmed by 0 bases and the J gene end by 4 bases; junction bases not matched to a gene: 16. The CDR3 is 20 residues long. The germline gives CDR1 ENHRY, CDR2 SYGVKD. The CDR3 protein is CAISESFVPAGGPEYNEQFF. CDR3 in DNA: TGTGCCATCAGTGAGTCTTTCGTTCCAGCGGGAGGTCCCGAATACAATGAGCAGTTCTTC.

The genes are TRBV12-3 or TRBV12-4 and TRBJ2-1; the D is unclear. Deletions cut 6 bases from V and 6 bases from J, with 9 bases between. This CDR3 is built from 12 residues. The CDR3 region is CASRNTFNEQFF. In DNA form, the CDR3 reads TGTGCCAGCAGGAACACGTTCAATGAGCAGTTCTTC.

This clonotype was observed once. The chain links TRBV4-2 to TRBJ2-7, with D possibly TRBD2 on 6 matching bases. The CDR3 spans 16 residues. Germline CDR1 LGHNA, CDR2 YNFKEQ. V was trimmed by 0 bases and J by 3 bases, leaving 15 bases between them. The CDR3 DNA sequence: TGTGCCAGCAGCCAAGAAGCTAGAGGGACTGTCTACGAGCAGTACTTC. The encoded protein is CASSQEARGTVYEQYF.

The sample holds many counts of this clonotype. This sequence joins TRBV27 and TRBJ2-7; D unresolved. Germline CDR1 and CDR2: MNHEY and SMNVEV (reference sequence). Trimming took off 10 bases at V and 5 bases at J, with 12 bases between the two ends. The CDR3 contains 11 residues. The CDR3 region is CAIGRPNEQYF. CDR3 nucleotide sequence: TGTGCCATAGGACGCCCCAACGAGCAGTACTTC.

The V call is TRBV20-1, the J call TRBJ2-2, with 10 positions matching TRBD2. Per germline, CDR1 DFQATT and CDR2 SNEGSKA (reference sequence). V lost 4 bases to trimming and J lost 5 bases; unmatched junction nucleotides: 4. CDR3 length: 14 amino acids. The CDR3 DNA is TGCAGTGCTACAGGACTAGCGGTTACCGGGGAGCTGTTTTTT. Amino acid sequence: CSATGLAVTGELFF.